This T cell receptor beta chain is from a study of T cells after yellow fever vaccination. Notes on the study in general: Most primary-vaccination clones recurred post-booster (roughly 96% CD4, 85% to 90% CD8). Researchers noted that a small share of clonotypes showed up in both CD4 and CD8 compartments. Contamination by abundant bulk-population clonotypes could be present in FACS-sorted repertoires. Weaker overall, the secondary response nonetheless peaked faster (day 5 versus 15).

This clonotype showed up many times. The target antigen is unknown. TCRdb itself ran the 5' RACE reads through MiXCR, one entry per CDR3 protein. This table has some 670,000 distinct CDR3 sequences, 10% to 15% appearing once. The receptor was derived from a man younger than 40 who received the YFV17D yellow fever vaccine. This specimen was PBMCs, taken on the day of the yellow fever booster vaccination.

The CDR3 reads CATSPSQHRYTEAFF. In DNA form, the CDR3 reads TGTGCCACCAGCCCTTCCCAGCATAGGTACACTGAAGCTTTCTTT. The gene calls are TRBV15 and TRBJ1-1; D is unresolved. CDR1 is LNHNV and CDR2 is YYDKDF in the germline V gene (reference sequence). V lost 5 bases, J lost 3 bases, and 16 bases lay in between. The CDR3 is 15 residues long. Full variable domain (missing parts from reference TRBV15 and TRBJ1-1): DAMVIQNPRYQVTQFGKPVTLSCSQTLNHNVMYWYQQKSSQAPKLLFHYYDKDFNNEADTPDNFQSRRPNTSFCFLDIRSPGLGDTAMYLCATSPSQHRYTEAFFGQGTRLTVV.